Below, 5 T cell receptor beta chains from the same sample are listed, as sequenced in a study of T-cell memory formation after mild COVID-19. TCRdb redid the calling of the 5' RACE reads with MiXCR, one entry per CDR3 protein. The sample has 200,000 to 300,000 distinct CDR3 sequences, 15% to 20% seen once. The sequencing input was PBMCs or a T cell subset sorted from them (not recorded which). Receptor source: a man aged 18 to 30 who had mild COVID-19 (a few samples of this study predate the infection). Cell type and time point are not known.

This clonotype was seen at least ten times. J is TRBJ1-1 and V is TRBV5-1, with D possibly being TRBD1 (5 bases). Trimming took 4 bases from V and 4 from J, leaving 20 bases between them. The CDR3 loop spans 16 amino acids. Germline CDR1 is SGHRS and CDR2 is YFSETQ. CDR3 nucleotide sequence: TGCGCCAGCAGCCCGGGGGGTCTGCGTGGGCGCACTGAAGCTTTCTTT. Amino acids: CASSPGGLRGRTEAFF.

The gene calls are TRBV4-3 and TRBJ1-1, with D possibly TRBD1 on 6 matching bases. CDR1 and CDR2 (germline): LGHNA, YSLEER. With 2 bases removed from V and 3 bases from J, the gap between germline ends came to 13 bases. The CDR3 consists of 15 residues. CDR3 coding DNA: TGCGCCAGCAGCCAATCGGGACACTCCTACACTGAAGCTTTCTTT. This codes for CASSQSGHSYTEAFF.

The chain carries TRBV7-3 and TRBJ2-3; TRBD1 is a possible D gene (6 bases). The germline gives CDR1 SGHTA, CDR2 FQGTGA. V lost 4 bases and J lost 4, with 12 bases in between. This CDR3 is built from 14 residues. The CDR3 nucleotides are TGTGCCAGCAGCTCCTCAGGGGTTTCAGATACGCAGTATTTT. This gives the protein CASSSSGVSDTQYF.

This sequence joins TRBV4-1 and TRBJ1-1; a weak D match, TRBD1 (6 bases). This CDR3 comprises 13 residues. CDR1 and CDR2 (germline): MGHRA, YSYEKL. The V gene lost 7 bases and the J gene lost 4 bases, with 13 bases spanning the gap. The CDR3 region has the DNA TGCGCCAGCAACCAGGGGATTTCCACTGAAGCTTTCTTT. This sequence encodes CASNQGISTEAFF.

The table lists this clonotype with a few counts. Mismatch with germline at one junction end may stem from a read error. J is TRBJ1-1 and V is TRBV7-9, with D maybe TRBD1 (5 bases). The CDR3 loop spans 14 amino acids. The germline CDR1 and CDR2 sequences are SEHNR and FQNEAQ (reference sequence). In nucleotides, the CDR3 is TGTGCCAGCACCTTAGACAGTTTGAACACTGAAGCTTTCTTT. Residues: CASTLDSLNTEAFF. The whole variable domain, filled in from reference TRBV7-9 and TRBJ1-1, reads DTGVSQNPRHKITKRGQNVTFRCDPISEHNRLYWYRQTLGQGPEFLTYFQNEAQLEKSRLLSDRFSAERPKGSFSTLEIQRTEQGDSAMYLCASTLDSLNTEAFFGQGTRLTVV.